Listed below are T cell receptor beta chains from one sample, sequenced in a study of cytomegalovirus exposure and HLA in healthy donors. Produced via immunoSEQ multiplex PCR; TCRdb's table is partial and in-frame only. The sample lists about 140,000 clones, 80% occurring once. Sequencing input: PBMCs. The receptors were gathered from a male donor in good health and CMV-seropositive. Each CDR3 is given with its conserved first and last residue. Fields, in order: D gene, J gene, V gene, clone size, CDR3 protein, CDR3 DNA. A D gene is named only where the DNA matches it firmly. The size field is filled for only some rows; it gives once, few, many or a size class.

d_call: NA
j_call: TRBJ2-7
v_call: TRBV5-4
clone_size: NA
cdr3_aa: CASSGYGQIAYEQYF
cdr3_nt: TGTGCCAGCAGCGGCTACGGACAGATCGCCTACGAGCAGTACTTC

d_call: TRBD2
j_call: TRBJ2-2
v_call: TRBV6-5
clone_size: NA
cdr3_aa: CASRLAGSTGELFF
cdr3_nt: TGTGCCAGCAGACTAGCGGGAAGTACCGGGGAGCTGTTTTTT

d_call: TRBD1
j_call: TRBJ2-5
v_call: TRBV7-7
clone_size: NA
cdr3_aa: CASSLGTGEETQYF
cdr3_nt: TGTGCTAGCAGCTTAGGGACAGGGGAAGAGACCCAGTACTTC

d_call: NA
j_call: TRBJ2-3
v_call: TRBV5-4
clone_size: NA
cdr3_aa: CASSLPLQGSADTQYF
cdr3_nt: TGTGCCAGCAGCTTGCCCTTGCAGGGGTCCGCAGATACGCAGTATTTT

d_call: NA
j_call: TRBJ2-7
v_call: TRBV6-5
clone_size: NA
cdr3_aa: CASSARLGGTYEQYF
cdr3_nt: TGTGCCAGCAGCGCCCGCCTTGGCGGGACCTACGAGCAGTACTTC

d_call: TRBD1
j_call: TRBJ2-1
v_call: TRBV18
clone_size: once
cdr3_aa: CASSPGQNNEQFF
cdr3_nt: TGTGCCAGCTCACCGGGACAGAACAATGAGCAGTTCTTC

d_call: NA
j_call: TRBJ2-7
v_call: TRBV5-4
clone_size: NA
cdr3_aa: CASSLDTYEQYF
cdr3_nt: TGTGCCAGCAGCTTGGATACTTACGAGCAGTACTTC

d_call: TRBD2
j_call: TRBJ2-1
v_call: TRBV7-8
clone_size: NA
cdr3_aa: CASSLAGSGGLAGSIGNEQFF
cdr3_nt: TGTGCCAGCAGCTTAGCGGGTTCGGGGGGGCTAGCGGGATCTATTGGGAATGAGCAGTTCTTC

d_call: TRBD2
j_call: TRBJ2-1
v_call: TRBV27
clone_size: NA
cdr3_aa: CASISLAGYNEQFF
cdr3_nt: TGTGCCAGCATAAGTCTAGCGGGTTACAATGAGCAGTTCTTC

d_call: TRBD2
j_call: TRBJ2-1
v_call: TRBV19
clone_size: NA
cdr3_aa: CASSGTSAYNEQFF
cdr3_nt: TGTGCCAGTTCCGGGACTAGCGCATACAATGAGCAGTTCTTC

d_call: TRBD2
j_call: TRBJ2-1
v_call: TRBV27
clone_size: NA
cdr3_aa: CASTGLSGVYNEQFF
cdr3_nt: TGTGCCAGCACGGGCCTTAGCGGGGTCTACAATGAGCAGTTCTTC

d_call: TRBD1
j_call: TRBJ1-4
v_call: TRBV15
clone_size: few
cdr3_aa: CATSRGQGNEKLFF
cdr3_nt: TGTGCCACCAGCAGGGGACAGGGTAATGAAAAACTGTTTTTT

d_call: NA
j_call: TRBJ1-1
v_call: TRBV2
clone_size: once
cdr3_aa: CASSPVGGSTEAFF
cdr3_nt: TGTGCCAGCAGTCCGGTTGGGGGGAGTACTGAAGCTTTCTTT

d_call: NA
j_call: TRBJ1-1
v_call: TRBV7-4
clone_size: NA
cdr3_aa: CASSLPYPGESCMNTEAFF
cdr3_nt: TGTGCCAGCAGCTTACCCTACCCAGGGGAGAGTTGCATGAACACTGAAGCTTTCTTT

d_call: NA
j_call: TRBJ2-3
v_call: TRBV2
clone_size: NA
cdr3_aa: CAGINGGTDTQYF
cdr3_nt: TGTGCCGGGATAAACGGGGGTACAGATACGCAGTATTTT

d_call: TRBD1
j_call: TRBJ1-2
v_call: TRBV29-1
clone_size: once
cdr3_aa: CSVRTGGFYGYTF
cdr3_nt: TGCAGCGTGAGGACAGGGGGCTTTTATGGCTACACCTTC

d_call: NA
j_call: TRBJ1-2
v_call: TRBV10-1
clone_size: NA
cdr3_aa: CASSESIGGGRVGYTF
cdr3_nt: TGCGCCAGCAGTGAGTCTATCGGAGGAGGGAGAGTTGGCTACACCTTC

d_call: NA
j_call: TRBJ2-2
v_call: TRBV27
clone_size: NA
cdr3_aa: CASRWGRGTGELFF
cdr3_nt: TGTGCCAGCAGGTGGGGGCGGGGGACCGGGGAGCTGTTTTTT

d_call: NA
j_call: TRBJ1-2
v_call: TRBV28
clone_size: NA
cdr3_aa: CASSSRVDDGYTF
cdr3_nt: TGTGCCAGCAGTTCCCGGGTTGACGATGGCTACACCTTC

d_call: TRBD1
j_call: TRBJ1-5
v_call: TRBV4-1
clone_size: NA
cdr3_aa: CASSQESTGGEYSNQPQHF
cdr3_nt: TGCGCCAGCAGCCAAGAGTCGACAGGGGGGGAGTATAGCAATCAGCCCCAGCATTTT

d_call: TRBD1
j_call: TRBJ2-7
v_call: TRBV9
clone_size: NA
cdr3_aa: CASGQADSYEQYF
cdr3_nt: TGTGCCAGCGGACAGGCGGACTCCTACGAGCAGTACTTC

d_call: NA
j_call: TRBJ1-2
v_call: TRBV28
clone_size: NA
cdr3_aa: CATSDQGYGYTF
cdr3_nt: TGTGCCACCTCAGATCAGGGCTATGGCTACACCTTC

d_call: TRBD2
j_call: TRBJ2-1
v_call: TRBV18
clone_size: NA
cdr3_aa: CASSPLAGAANEQFF
cdr3_nt: TGTGCCAGCTCTCCTTTAGCGGGAGCAGCCAATGAGCAGTTCTTC

d_call: TRBD2
j_call: TRBJ2-7
v_call: TRBV5-1
clone_size: NA
cdr3_aa: CASSLDSGSGYEQYF
cdr3_nt: TGCGCCAGCAGCTTGGATAGCGGGAGTGGGTACGAGCAGTACTTC

d_call: NA
j_call: TRBJ1-1
v_call: TRBV9
clone_size: NA
cdr3_aa: CASSVGGGLGKAFF
cdr3_nt: TGTGCCAGCAGCGTAGGGGGGGGGCTCGGGAAAGCTTTCTTT

d_call: NA
j_call: TRBJ1-3
v_call: TRBV4-3
clone_size: NA
cdr3_aa: CASSQSTTGRAGNTIYF
cdr3_nt: TGCGCCAGCAGCCAGAGTACTACAGGGCGTGCTGGAAACACCATATATTTT

d_call: NA
j_call: TRBJ2-2
v_call: TRBV4-1
clone_size: NA
cdr3_aa: CASSQEEGELFF
cdr3_nt: TGCGCCAGCAGCCAAGAAGAGGGGGAGCTGTTTTTT

d_call: TRBD1
j_call: TRBJ1-2
v_call: TRBV19
clone_size: NA
cdr3_aa: CAGQGARIRVNYGYTF
cdr3_nt: TGTGCCGGACAGGGGGCGAGAATCAGGGTTAACTATGGCTACACCTTC

d_call: NA
j_call: TRBJ2-7
v_call: TRBV5-1
clone_size: NA
cdr3_aa: CASSQMADSYEQYF
cdr3_nt: TGCGCCAGCAGCCAAATGGCGGACTCCTACGAGCAGTACTTC

d_call: TRBD2
j_call: TRBJ2-2
v_call: TRBV6-4
clone_size: NA
cdr3_aa: CASSQGLAGPETGELFF
cdr3_nt: TGTGCCAGCAGCCAAGGACTAGCGGGTCCGGAGACCGGGGAGCTGTTTTTT

d_call: TRBD2
j_call: TRBJ2-1
v_call: TRBV4-1
clone_size: NA
cdr3_aa: CASSQEALTSGSRDEQFF
cdr3_nt: TGCGCCAGCAGCCAAGAAGCGTTGACTAGCGGGAGTAGGGATGAGCAGTTCTTC

d_call: TRBD2
j_call: TRBJ2-1
v_call: TRBV5-1
clone_size: NA
cdr3_aa: CASSPTSLAANEQFF
cdr3_nt: TGCGCCAGCAGCCCCACCTCTCTAGCGGCCAATGAGCAGTTCTTC

d_call: NA
j_call: TRBJ1-1
v_call: TRBV28
clone_size: NA
cdr3_aa: CASQPGMNTEAFF
cdr3_nt: TGTGCCAGCCAACCAGGGATGAACACTGAAGCTTTCTTT

d_call: NA
j_call: TRBJ1-1
v_call: TRBV4-1
clone_size: NA
cdr3_aa: CASSHTELDKNTEAFF
cdr3_nt: TGCGCCAGCAGCCACACGGAGTTGGACAAGAACACTGAAGCTTTCTTT

d_call: TRBD2
j_call: TRBJ2-3
v_call: TRBV9
clone_size: NA
cdr3_aa: CASSVEVSGSSDTQYF
cdr3_nt: TGTGCCAGCAGCGTAGAGGTTAGCGGGAGTTCAGATACGCAGTATTTT

d_call: TRBD1
j_call: TRBJ2-7
v_call: TRBV7-9
clone_size: NA
cdr3_aa: CASTLPRGQDTPVGEQYF
cdr3_nt: TGTGCCAGCACCTTGCCCCGGGGACAGGACACTCCCGTGGGGGAGCAGTACTTC

d_call: NA
j_call: TRBJ2-7
v_call: TRBV6-1
clone_size: NA
cdr3_aa: CASSEGADYEQYF
cdr3_nt: TGTGCCAGCAGTGAAGGGGCCGACTACGAGCAGTACTTC

d_call: TRBD1
j_call: TRBJ2-5
v_call: TRBV11-3
clone_size: few
cdr3_aa: CASSVGQGDQETQYF
cdr3_nt: TGTGCCAGCAGCGTGGGACAGGGTGACCAAGAGACCCAGTACTTC